Listed here are 23 T cell receptor beta chains from one sample, sequenced in a study of blood T cell repertoires in COVID-19. Sequenced by immunoSEQ multiplex PCR; TCRdb stores in-frame clones only, minus some. Of 200,000 to 250,000 clones detected, nearly 85% appear once; the ten largest clones hold 0.95% to 1.5%. The sample comprised peripheral blood. The receptors were sampled from a young woman with COVID-19, enrolled during active disease.

The CDR3 coding sequence is TGTGCCAGCAGGGTCTCCGGGACTAGGGGGACCCAGTACTTC. It translates to CASRVSGTRGTQYF. The chain combines TRBV28 with TRBJ2-5; 8 bases are a match to TRBD2. Losses at the gene ends were 6 bases for V and 7 bases for J; bases not matched to a gene: 10. Germline assignment: CDR1 MDHEN and CDR2 SYDVKM. CDR3 length: 14 residues.

The rearrangement links TRBV9 to TRBJ2-2, with a tentative D call TRBD1 (5 bases). This CDR3 comprises 15 residues. Trimming removed 1 base from V and 4 bases from J, with 11 bases in between. Germline values: CDR1 SGDLS, CDR2 YYNGEE. The CDR3 region has the DNA TGTGCCAGCAGCGTACAAGGGGCCGGCACCGGGGAGCTGTTTTTT. As protein: CASSVQGAGTGELFF.

The chain recombines TRBV7-9 with TRBJ2-7; D unclear. Germline-derived CDR1 and CDR2 are SEHNR and FQNEAQ (reference sequence). This CDR3 comprises 13 residues. V was trimmed by 5 bases and J by 0 bases, leaving 8 bases between them. The CDR3 DNA reads TGTGCCAGCAGCCGGAGAGCCTCCTACGAGCAGTACTTC. Its protein product is CASSRRASYEQYF.

The V gene is TRBV4-3, the J gene TRBJ1-4, with D tentatively TRBD1 (5 bases). Trimming left V 0 bases short and J 8 bases short, with 13 bases between. This CDR3 has 15 residues. Germline loops: CDR1 LGHNA, CDR2 YSLEER. The CDR3 loop is CASSQDKGVREKLFF. CDR3 coding DNA: TGCGCCAGCAGCCAAGATAAAGGGGTTCGAGAAAAACTGTTTTTT.

The CDR3 nucleotides are TGCGCCAGCAGCTTGGCCCCCGCGAACTATGGCTACACCTTC. Translating it yields CASSLAPANYGYTF. V and J are TRBV5-1 and TRBJ1-2; no clear D gene. This CDR3 has 14 amino acids. Germline V gene lookup returns CDR1 SGHRS and CDR2 YFSETQ. V was cut by 0 bases and J by 2 bases, with 8 bases left in between.

The chain has TRBV5-5 and TRBJ2-7, with D possibly matching TRBD1 (6 bases). From germline, CDR1 is SGHKS and CDR2 YYEKEE (reference sequence). The V gene lost 4 bases and the J gene lost 0 bases, with 14 bases spanning the gap. This CDR3 region has 15 residues. CDR3 in amino acids: CASSLTGGSSYEQYF. CDR3 DNA sequence: TGTGCCAGCAGCCTGACAGGAGGCAGCTCCTACGAGCAGTACTTC.

The gene calls are TRBV6-2 or TRBV6-3 and TRBJ1-2, with a tentative D call TRBD1 (6 bases). The CDR3 has 14 amino acids. Trimming took 4 bases from V and 3 from J, leaving 12 bases between them. CDR1 MNHEY and CDR2 SVGEGT come from the germline V gene. The CDR3 DNA is TGTGCCAGCAGTTTACAGGGTCGGGACTATGGCTACACCTTC. Its translation: CASSLQGRDYGYTF.

This sequence joins TRBV28 and TRBJ2-7; 8 bases align to TRBD1. Germline CDR1 reads MDHEN; CDR2 reads SYDVKM. This CDR3 is 14 amino acids long. The J segment lost 3 bases and the V segment lost 2 bases, leaving 3 bases of the junction unmatched. The DNA of the CDR3 is TGTGCCAGCAGTTTAAGACAGGGGAACTACGAGCAGTACTTC. This gives the protein CASSLRQGNYEQYF.

V is TRBV5-1 and J is TRBJ1-5; D remains ambiguous. CDR3 length: 15 amino acids. V was clipped by 1 base and J by 1 base, with 9 bases between them. Germline CDR1 reads SGHRS; CDR2 reads YFSETQ. The CDR3 reads CASSLSGLSNQPQHF. CDR3 nucleotides: TGCGCCAGCAGCTTGTCTGGGCTCAGCAATCAGCCCCAGCATTTT.

The rearrangement joins TRBV19 to TRBJ1-2; weak D call: TRBD1 (6 bases). V gave up 4 bases and J gave up 4 bases, with 13 bases separating them. The CDR3 contains 14 residues. Germline V gene data show CDR1 as LNHDA and CDR2 as SQIVND (reference sequence). This CDR3 reads CASSTAAGAYGYTF. CDR3 DNA sequence: TGTGCCAGTAGTACGGCAGCGGGGGCCTATGGCTACACCTTC. Based on the CDR3 plus reference TRBV19 and TRBJ1-2, the full variable domain is DGGITQSPKYLFRKEGQNVTLSCEQNLNHDAMYWYRQDPGQGLRLIYYSQIVNDFQKGDIAEGYSVSREKKESFPLTVTSAQKNPTAFYLCASSTAAGAYGYTFGSGTRLTVV.

This clone was counted a few times. The chain couples TRBV4-2 to TRBJ2-2; 11 bases are a match to TRBD2. The CDR3 runs 15 residues. The J segment lost 4 bases and the V segment lost 4 bases, leaving 2 bases of the junction unmatched. Germline V gene sequence: CDR1 LGHNA, CDR2 YNFKEQ. CDR3 nucleotide sequence: TGTGCCAGCAGCCTAGCGGGAGGGTCCACCGGGGAGCTGTTTTTT. Protein sequence: CASSLAGGSTGELFF.

This clone was seen only once. This chain joins TRBV3-1 (or the pseudogene TRBV3-2) and TRBJ2-1, with D perhaps matching TRBD1 (7 bases). Per the germline V gene, CDR1 is LGHDT and CDR2 is YNNKEL (reference sequence). Trimming removed 4 bases from V and 3 bases from J, with 19 bases in between. The CDR3 is 17 amino acids. DNA of the CDR3: TGTGCCAGCAGCCCAGACAGGGACCCGACTAGCTACAATGAGCAGTTCTTC. Translated, it gives CASSPDRDPTSYNEQFF.

CDR3: CASSGRGHRAFEQYF. CDR3 DNA sequence: TGTGCCAGCAGCGGAAGGGGGCATCGTGCTTTTGAGCAGTACTTC. The V and J genes are TRBV21-1 and TRBJ2-7; TRBD1 is taken as the D call from the table, unchecked against the DNA. TRBV21-1 is a pseudogene segment. The CDR3 runs to 15 residues.

This chain links TRBV9 with TRBJ2-1, with 7 bases matching TRBD1. The CDR3 consists of 14 residues. The V segment lost 3 bases and the J segment 2 bases; nucleotides outside the gene matches: 2. CDR1 is SGDLS, CDR2 YYNGEE, per germline. The CDR3 coding sequence is TGTGCCAGCAGCGGACAGGGAACCTACAATGAGCAGTTCTTC. Amino acid sequence: CASSGQGTYNEQFF.

V is TRBV24-1 and J is TRBJ2-1; 9 positions match TRBD1. Germline CDR1 and CDR2: KGHDR and SFDVKD. V shed 5 bases and J 9 bases; nucleotides not matched to a gene: 13. This CDR3 is built from 16 residues. The CDR3 loop reads CATSGPGTGSLIEQFF. The CDR3 DNA is TGTGCCACCAGTGGTCCCGGGACAGGGAGCCTAATTGAGCAGTTCTTC.

V is TRBV19 and J is TRBJ2-1; 8 bases align to TRBD1. The V and J ends lost 7 bases and 3 bases, in that order; junction bases with no gene match: 5. Per germline, CDR1 LNHDA and CDR2 SQIVND (reference sequence). This CDR3 is 14 amino acids long. In DNA, the CDR3 is TGTGCCAGTACCTCCGGGACAGGCTACAATGAGCAGTTCTTC. Its translation is CASTSGTGYNEQFF.

V gene TRBV10-3 combines with J gene TRBJ1-2, with D tentatively TRBD1 (5 bases). CDR1 and CDR2 (germline): ENHRY, SYGVKD. The CDR3 sequence is 12 residues long. Trimming stripped 8 bases from V and 5 bases from J, with 12 bases between. CDR3 coding DNA: TGTGCCATCCAGGGTGATTCTTATGGCTACACCTTC. Protein product: CAIQGDSYGYTF.

The count of this clone is one. This chain connects TRBV27 to TRBJ1-4; no firm D call. Trimming cost V 2 bases and J 8 bases, with 12 bases left between them. The CDR3 is made up of 14 amino acids. Looked up from germline, CDR1 is MNHEY and CDR2 is SMNVEV (reference sequence). This CDR3 reads CASSLNMLGEKLFF. DNA for the CDR3: TGTGCCAGCAGTTTAAATATGTTGGGCGAAAAACTGTTTTTT.

This clone was detected once. The chain combines TRBV6-1 with TRBJ2-1; the D gene is possibly TRBD2 (5 bases). There are 15 residues in the CDR3. In germline, CDR1 is MNHNS, CDR2 SASEGT. Trimming took off 0 bases at V and 9 bases at J, with 15 bases between the two ends. The CDR3 spells CASSEASGAGVEQFF. Written as DNA, the CDR3 is TGTGCCAGCAGTGAAGCCAGCGGTGCCGGGGTTGAGCAGTTCTTC.

V and J are TRBV2 and TRBJ1-3, with a possible D match to TRBD1 (6 bases). The CDR3 runs 13 residues. Germline CDR1 reads SNHLY; CDR2 reads FYNNEI. V was trimmed by 8 bases and J by 7 bases, leaving 15 bases between them. The CDR3 DNA reads TGTGCCAGCGGACACAGGGTTCTCAACACCATATATTTT. This gives the protein CASGHRVLNTIYF.

The rearrangement joins TRBV5-1 to TRBJ2-7, with a possible D match to TRBD1 (5 bases). V gave up 2 bases and J gave up 0 bases, with 12 bases separating them. The CDR3 is 15 amino acids. The germline CDR1 and CDR2 sequences are SGHRS and YFSETQ. In DNA form, the CDR3 reads TGCGCCAGCAGCTTTCAGGGTAGACCCTCCTACGAGCAGTACTTC. It translates to CASSFQGRPSYEQYF.

The chain uses TRBV28 and TRBJ2-7, with 9 bases lining up with TRBD1. J lost 2 bases, V lost 5 bases, and 10 bases had no gene match. Germline CDR1 reads MDHEN; CDR2 reads SYDVKM. CDR3 length: 16 residues. The CDR3 nucleotides are TGTGCCAGCAGTACCCCACGGACAGGGGCCGCCTACGAGCAGTACTTC. This sequence encodes CASSTPRTGAAYEQYF. The full variable domain, in which reference TRBV28 and TRBJ2-7 provide the parts outside the CDR3, is DVKVTQSSRYLVKRTGEKVFLECVQDMDHENMFWYRQDPGLGLRLIYFSYDVKMKEKGDIPEGYSVSREKKERFSLILESASTNQTSMYLCASSTPRTGAAYEQYFGPGTRLTVT.

The chain couples TRBV3-1 (or the pseudogene TRBV3-2) to TRBJ1-3; 8 bases agree with TRBD1. This CDR3 contains 15 residues. The trim removed 3 bases at V and 4 bases at J, leaving 5 bases unmatched. From germline, CDR1 is LGHDT and CDR2 YNNKEL (reference sequence). The CDR3 DNA follows: TGTGCCAGCAGCCAGAGGACAGGGTTGGGAAACACCATATATTTT. Its translation: CASSQRTGLGNTIYF.